This T cell receptor beta chain was observed in a study of T cells in Graves' hyperthyroidism and ophthalmopathy. Overall study context: Peripheral blood specimens were obtained at initial diagnosis, prior to any treatment.

CDR1 and CDR2 (germline): SNHLY, FYNNEI. Germline trimming cut 4 bases from V and 4 bases from J; bases unmatched to any gene: 5. The CDR3 has 14 amino acids. It was RNA transcripts that yielded the amplified TCR beta CDR3 regions. A set of HTBI primers served as the primers for a first-round RT-PCR of the TCR CDR3. TCRdb recomputed calls from the multiplex PCR reads with MiXCR, one row per CDR3 protein. The repertoire holds 340,000 or so distinct CDR3 sequences, with about 20% as singletons. Stable hyperthyroidism: no ophthalmopathy progression over 18 months of follow-up. About this clonotype: A read error may explain this, as a much larger clone is one base away. Because it lacks the conserved phenylalanine or tryptophan at the end, this CDR3 is likely a read error.

This chain links TRBV2 with TRBJ2-7, with 9 bases fitting TRBD1. The clonotype originates from a woman between 50 and 59 years old with Graves' hyperthyroidism. Sequences were obtained from blood. The CDR3 region is CASSGSGQGYEQYL. CDR3 bases: TGTGCCAGCAGTGGCTCGGGACAGGGTTACGAGCAGTACCTC.